This T cell receptor beta chain was sequenced for a study of beta chain features in type 1 diabetes. Study-level points and caveats: In cDNA sequencing, cells with high TCR expression could be over-represented. A pattern of fewer insertions and more deletions at VDJ junctions was seen in type 1 diabetes patients. Across all four CD4+ subsets, people with type 1 diabetes showed modestly shorter TCRB CDR3s.

This clone was observed a few times. As yet, its antigen is unknown. Sorted cells reached over 98% purity in every population. TCRB transcripts that were expressed got sequenced, as all of the isolated RNA had been reverse transcribed. Sequencing of naive, central memory and regulatory T cell samples gave an average of approximately 3.3 million reads. TCRdb's table, derived via immunoSEQ multiplex PCR, lists solely in-frame clones and lacks some. The table has under 400,000 clones, about 12% seen once; the top ten hold around 0.0099%. The CDR3 totals 12 residues. Germline V gene data show CDR1 as SGHRS and CDR2 as YFSETQ. Trimming pared 4 bases from V and 4 bases from J, leaving 9 bases between.

This sequence joins TRBV5-1 and TRBJ2-7, with no clear D. This receptor was obtained from a woman aged 18 to 35 with type 1 diabetes. Input material: naive CD4+ T cells from blood. This chain's CDR3 is CASSDPGYEQYF. The DNA of the CDR3 is TGCGCCAGCAGCGACCCCGGGTACGAGCAGTACTTC.